What follows describes a single TCR beta chain. Its antigen is currently unknown. The record originates from a study of STAT5B mutations in CD4+ large granular lymphocyte leukemia. The study, taken as a whole, reports: 8/27 top patient clones versus 2/35 control clones were TRBV06-family.

Profiled with immunoSEQ multiplex PCR; TCRdb holds only in-frame clones, not every one. Seen here are some 29,000 clones, 70% to 85% observed once, and the top ten hold 6.2%. The CDR3 has 13 amino acids. Germline V CDR1 and CDR2: MNHEY, SVGAGI. Trimming cost V 5 bases and J 3 bases; bases outside gene matches: 3. This chain connects TRBV6-5 to TRBJ2-7, with TRBD1 matching 8 bases. The receptor was isolated from a human donor in good health. The sample comprised CD4+ T cells from blood buffy coats. CDR3 in amino acids: CASSETGVYEQYF. CDR3 DNA: TGTGCCAGCAGTGAGACAGGGGTCTACGAGCAGTACTTC.